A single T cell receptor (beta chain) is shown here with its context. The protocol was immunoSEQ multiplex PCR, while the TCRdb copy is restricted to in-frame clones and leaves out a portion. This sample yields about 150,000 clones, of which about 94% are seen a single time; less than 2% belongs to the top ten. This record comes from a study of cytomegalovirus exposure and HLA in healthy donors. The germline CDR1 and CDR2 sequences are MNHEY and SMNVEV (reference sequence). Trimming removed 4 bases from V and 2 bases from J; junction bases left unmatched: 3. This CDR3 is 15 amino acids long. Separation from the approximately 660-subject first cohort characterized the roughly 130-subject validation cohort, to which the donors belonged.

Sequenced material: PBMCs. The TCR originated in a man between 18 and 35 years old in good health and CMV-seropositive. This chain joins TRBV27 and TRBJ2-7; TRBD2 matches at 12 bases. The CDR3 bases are TGTGCCAGCAGTTCCGGACTAGCGGGAACCTACGAGCAGTACTTC. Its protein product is CASSSGLAGTYEQYF.